This TCR beta chain is drawn from a study of T cell responses to AZD1222 COVID-19 vaccine. A note on this clone: Its antigen is not identified.

Germline values: CDR1 SGHNT, CDR2 YYREEE (reference sequence). This CDR3 comprises 16 residues. Between the trimmed V and J ends, which lost 0 bases and 6 bases, there was a span of 18 bases. Libraries were prepared by immunoSEQ multiplex PCR; TCRdb keeps only in-frame clonotypes and omits some of them. The repertoire has 120,000 or so clones, around nine tenths of them found once; the top ten carry less than 2.5%. General study results and limits: Within unmutated variant regions lay the reported targets of nearly half of spike-specific TCRs.

The material was peripheral blood, obtained 28 days after the second AZD1222 dose. This sequence was found in an adult who received the AZD1222 COVID-19 vaccine. The rearrangement uses TRBV5-4 and TRBJ1-2, with D possibly matching TRBD1 (5 bases). DNA of the CDR3: TGTGCCAGCAGCTTGGGAGCCGCACCGGGACCCAATGGCTACACCTTC. Protein: CASSLGAAPGPNGYTF.